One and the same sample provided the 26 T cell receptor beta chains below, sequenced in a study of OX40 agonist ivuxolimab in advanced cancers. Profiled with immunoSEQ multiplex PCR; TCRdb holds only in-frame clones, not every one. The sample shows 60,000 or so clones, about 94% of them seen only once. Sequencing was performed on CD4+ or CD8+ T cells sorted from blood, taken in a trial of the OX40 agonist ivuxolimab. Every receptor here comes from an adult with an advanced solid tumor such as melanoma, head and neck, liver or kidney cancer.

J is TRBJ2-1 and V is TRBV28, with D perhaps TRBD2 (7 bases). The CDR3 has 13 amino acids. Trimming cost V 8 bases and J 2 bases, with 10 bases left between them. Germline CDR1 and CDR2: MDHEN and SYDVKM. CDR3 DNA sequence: TGTGCCAGCGAGGGGGGGGCCTACAATGAGCAGTTCTTC. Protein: CASEGGAYNEQFF. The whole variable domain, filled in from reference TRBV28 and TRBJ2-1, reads DVKVTQSSRYLVKRTGEKVFLECVQDMDHENMFWYRQDPGLGLRLIYFSYDVKMKEKGDIPEGYSVSREKKERFSLILESASTNQTSMYLCASEGGAYNEQFFGPGTRLTVL.

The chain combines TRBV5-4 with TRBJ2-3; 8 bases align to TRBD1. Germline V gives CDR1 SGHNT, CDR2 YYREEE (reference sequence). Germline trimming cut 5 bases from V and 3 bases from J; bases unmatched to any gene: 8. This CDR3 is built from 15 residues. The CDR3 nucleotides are TGTGCCAGCAGGTTTCAGGGGGCGCAGACAGATACGCAGTATTTT. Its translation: CASRFQGAQTDTQYF. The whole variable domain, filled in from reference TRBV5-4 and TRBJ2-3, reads ETGVTQSPTHLIKTRGQQVTLRCSSQSGHNTVSWYQQALGQGPQFIFQYYREEENGRGNFPPRFSGLQFPNYSSELNVNALELDDSALYLCASRFQGAQTDTQYFGPGTRLTVL.

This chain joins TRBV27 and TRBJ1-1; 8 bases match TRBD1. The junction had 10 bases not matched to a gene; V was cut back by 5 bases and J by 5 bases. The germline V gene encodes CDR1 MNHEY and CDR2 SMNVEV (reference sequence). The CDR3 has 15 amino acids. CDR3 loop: CASSPPGGGGTEAFF. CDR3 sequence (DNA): TGTGCCAGCAGTCCACCAGGGGGCGGAGGGACTGAAGCTTTCTTT.

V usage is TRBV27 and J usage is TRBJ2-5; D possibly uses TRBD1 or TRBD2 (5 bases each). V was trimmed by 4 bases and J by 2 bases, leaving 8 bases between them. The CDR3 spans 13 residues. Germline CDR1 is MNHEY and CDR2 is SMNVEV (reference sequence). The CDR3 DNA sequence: TGTGCCAGCAGTTGGGACGGACAAGAGACCCAGTACTTC. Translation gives CASSWDGQETQYF.

CDR3 in amino acids: CASSLSSSGSTEQFF. The CDR3 DNA reads TGCGCCAGCAGCTTGTCTTCCAGCGGGAGTACTGAGCAGTTCTTC. This sequence joins TRBV5-1 and TRBJ2-1; 8 nucleotides agree with TRBD2. Germline CDR1 SGHRS, CDR2 YFSETQ. Trimming removed 1 base from V and 9 bases from J; junction bases left unmatched: 9. CDR3 length: 15 amino acids. Together with reference TRBV5-1 and TRBJ2-1, the CDR3 gives the full variable domain: KAGVTQTPRYLIKTRGQQVTLSCSPISGHRSVSWYQQTPGQGLQFLFEYFSETQRNKGNFPGRFSGRQFSNSRSEMNVSTLELGDSALYLCASSLSSSGSTEQFFGPGTRLTVL.

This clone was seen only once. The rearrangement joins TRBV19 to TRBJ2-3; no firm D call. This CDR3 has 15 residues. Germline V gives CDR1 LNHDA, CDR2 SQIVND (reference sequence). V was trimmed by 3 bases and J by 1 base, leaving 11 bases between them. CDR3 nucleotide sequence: TGTGCCAGTAGTATTACTACGTGGGGCACAGATACGCAGTATTTT. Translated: CASSITTWGTDTQYF.

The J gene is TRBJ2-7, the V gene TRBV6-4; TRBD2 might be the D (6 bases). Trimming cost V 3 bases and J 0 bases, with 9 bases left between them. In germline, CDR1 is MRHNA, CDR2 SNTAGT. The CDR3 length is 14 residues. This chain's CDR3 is CASSEAGTSYEQYF. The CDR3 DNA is TGTGCCAGCAGTGAGGCGGGGACCTCCTACGAGCAGTACTTC.

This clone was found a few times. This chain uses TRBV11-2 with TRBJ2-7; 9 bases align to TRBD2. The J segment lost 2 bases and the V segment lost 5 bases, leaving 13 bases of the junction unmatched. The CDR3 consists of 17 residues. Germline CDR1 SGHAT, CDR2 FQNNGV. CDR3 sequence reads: CASSLSLAGVGAYEQYF. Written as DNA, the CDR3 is TGTGCCAGCAGCCTTAGCTTAGCGGGAGTTGGGGCCTACGAGCAGTACTTC.

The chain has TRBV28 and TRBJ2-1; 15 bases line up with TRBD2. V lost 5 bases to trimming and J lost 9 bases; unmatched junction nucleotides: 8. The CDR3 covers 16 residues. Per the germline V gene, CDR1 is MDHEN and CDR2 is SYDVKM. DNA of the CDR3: TGTGCCAGCAGTCCCCGAGGACTAGCGGGAGGGATTGAGCAGTTCTTC. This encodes CASSPRGLAGGIEQFF.

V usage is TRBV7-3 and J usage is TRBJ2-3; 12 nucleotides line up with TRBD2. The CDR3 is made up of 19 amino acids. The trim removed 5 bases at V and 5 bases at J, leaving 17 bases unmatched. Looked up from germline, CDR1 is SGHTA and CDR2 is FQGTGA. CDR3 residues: CASSIGLAGTGRYEDTQYF. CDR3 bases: TGTGCCAGCAGCATCGGACTAGCGGGAACCGGCCGGTATGAAGATACGCAGTATTTT.

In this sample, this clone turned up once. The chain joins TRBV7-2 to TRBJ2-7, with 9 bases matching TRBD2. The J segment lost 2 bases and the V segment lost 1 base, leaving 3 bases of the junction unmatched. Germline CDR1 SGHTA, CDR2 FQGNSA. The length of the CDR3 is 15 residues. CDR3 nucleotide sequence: TGTGCCAGCAGCTTAGGTGCGGGAGGGCCCTACGAGCAGTACTTC. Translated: CASSLGAGGPYEQYF.

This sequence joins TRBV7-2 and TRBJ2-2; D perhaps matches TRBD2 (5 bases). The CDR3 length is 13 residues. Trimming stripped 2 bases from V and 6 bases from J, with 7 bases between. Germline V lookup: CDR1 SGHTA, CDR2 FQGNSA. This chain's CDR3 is CASSLTGSGELFF. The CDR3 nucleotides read TGTGCCAGCAGCTTAACGGGGTCCGGGGAGCTGTTTTTT.

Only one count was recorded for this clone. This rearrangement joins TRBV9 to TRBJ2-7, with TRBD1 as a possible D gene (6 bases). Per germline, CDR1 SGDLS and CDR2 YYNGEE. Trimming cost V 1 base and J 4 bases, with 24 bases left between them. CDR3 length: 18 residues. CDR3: CASSVSQTDPGHTYEQYF. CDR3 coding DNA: TGTGCCAGCAGCGTATCGCAGACGGATCCGGGACACACTTACGAGCAGTACTTC.

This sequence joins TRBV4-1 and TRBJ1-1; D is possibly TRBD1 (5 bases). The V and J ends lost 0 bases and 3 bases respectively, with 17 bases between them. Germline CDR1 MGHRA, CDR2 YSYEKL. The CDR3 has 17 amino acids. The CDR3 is CASSQDPVVQGDTEAFF. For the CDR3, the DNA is TGCGCCAGCAGCCAAGACCCGGTGGTCCAGGGTGACACTGAAGCTTTCTTT.

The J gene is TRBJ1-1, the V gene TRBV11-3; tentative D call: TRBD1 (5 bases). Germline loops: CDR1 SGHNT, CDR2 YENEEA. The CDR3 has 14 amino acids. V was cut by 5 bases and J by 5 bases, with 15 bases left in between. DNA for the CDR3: TGTGCCAGCAGCCCCCGGGGGGGAAGTACTGAAGCTTTCTTT. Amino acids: CASSPRGGSTEAFF.

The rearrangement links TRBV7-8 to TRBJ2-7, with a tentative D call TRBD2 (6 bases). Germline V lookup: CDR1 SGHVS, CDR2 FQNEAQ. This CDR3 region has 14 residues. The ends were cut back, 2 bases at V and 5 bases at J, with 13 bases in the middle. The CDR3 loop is CASSLWLASDEQYF. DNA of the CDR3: TGTGCCAGCAGCTTATGGCTAGCGTCGGACGAGCAGTACTTC.

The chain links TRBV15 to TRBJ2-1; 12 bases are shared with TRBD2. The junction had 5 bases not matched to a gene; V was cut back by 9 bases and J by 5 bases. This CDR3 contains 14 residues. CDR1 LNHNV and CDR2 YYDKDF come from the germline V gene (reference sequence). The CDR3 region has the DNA TGTGCCACTGGACTAGCGGGGCTGCACAATGAGCAGTTCTTC. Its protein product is CATGLAGLHNEQFF.

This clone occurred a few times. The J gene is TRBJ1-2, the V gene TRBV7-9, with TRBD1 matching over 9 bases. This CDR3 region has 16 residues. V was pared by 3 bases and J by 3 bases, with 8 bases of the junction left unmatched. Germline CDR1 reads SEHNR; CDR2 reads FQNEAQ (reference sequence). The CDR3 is CASSLPGTGSDYGYTF. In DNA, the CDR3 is TGTGCCAGCAGCTTGCCCGGGACAGGGTCGGACTATGGCTACACCTTC.

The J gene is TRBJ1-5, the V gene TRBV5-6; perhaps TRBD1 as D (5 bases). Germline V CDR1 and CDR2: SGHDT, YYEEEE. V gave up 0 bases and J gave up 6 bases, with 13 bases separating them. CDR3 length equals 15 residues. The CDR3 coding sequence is TGTGCCAGCAGCTTGGGTGGGCTCGGGGGTCAGCCCCAGCATTTT. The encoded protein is CASSLGGLGGQPQHF.

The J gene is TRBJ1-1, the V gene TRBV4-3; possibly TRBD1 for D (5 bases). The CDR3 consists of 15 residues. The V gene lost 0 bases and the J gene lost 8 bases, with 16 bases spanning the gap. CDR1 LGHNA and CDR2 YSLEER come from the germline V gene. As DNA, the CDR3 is TGCGCCAGCAGCCAAGATAGCGGGGGACGGAGGGAAGCTTTCTTT. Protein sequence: CASSQDSGGRREAFF.

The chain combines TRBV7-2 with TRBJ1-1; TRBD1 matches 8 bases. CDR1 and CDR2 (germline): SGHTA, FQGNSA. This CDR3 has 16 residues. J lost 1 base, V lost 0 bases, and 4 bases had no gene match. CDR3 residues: CASSLAGQGGNTEAFF. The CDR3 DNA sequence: TGTGCCAGCAGCTTAGCTGGACAGGGAGGGAACACTGAAGCTTTCTTT.

The CDR3 protein is CATSRFRGETQYF. CDR3 DNA sequence: TGTGCCACCAGCAGATTCAGGGGAGAGACCCAGTACTTC. The chain uses TRBV15 and TRBJ2-5; weak D call: TRBD1 (6 bases). CDR1 and CDR2 (germline): LNHNV, YYDKDF (reference sequence). V lost 2 bases and J 4 bases, leaving 8 bases between the germline ends. The CDR3 is made up of 13 amino acids.

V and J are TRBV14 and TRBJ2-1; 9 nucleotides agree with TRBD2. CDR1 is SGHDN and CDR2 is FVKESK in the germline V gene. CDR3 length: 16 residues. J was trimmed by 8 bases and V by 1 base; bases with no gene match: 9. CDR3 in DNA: TGTGCCAGCAGCCAAGTCCCTAGCGGGGTTTCGTATGAGCAGTTCTTC. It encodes CASSQVPSGVSYEQFF.

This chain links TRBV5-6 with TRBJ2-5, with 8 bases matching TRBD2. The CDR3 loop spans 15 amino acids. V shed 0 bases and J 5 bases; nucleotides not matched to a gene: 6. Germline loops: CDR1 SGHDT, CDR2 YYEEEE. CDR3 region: CASSLALAGGETQYF. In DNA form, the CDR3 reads TGTGCCAGCAGCTTGGCCTTGGCGGGGGGTGAGACCCAGTACTTC.

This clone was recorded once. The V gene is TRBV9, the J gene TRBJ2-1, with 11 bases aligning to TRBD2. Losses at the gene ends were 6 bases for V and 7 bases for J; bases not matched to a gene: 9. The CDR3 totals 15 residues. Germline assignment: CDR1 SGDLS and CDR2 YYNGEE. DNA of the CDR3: TGTGCCAGCATGGGCTTAGCGGGAGGGCCGAATGAGCAGTTCTTC. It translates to CASMGLAGGPNEQFF.

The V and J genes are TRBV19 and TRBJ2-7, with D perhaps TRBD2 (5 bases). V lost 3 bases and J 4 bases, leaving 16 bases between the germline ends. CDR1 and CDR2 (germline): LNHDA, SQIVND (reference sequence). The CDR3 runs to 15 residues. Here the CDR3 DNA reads TGTGCCAGTAGTATCGGACGGGGAGCTGGGTACGAGCAGTACTTC. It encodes CASSIGRGAGYEQYF.